This T cell receptor beta chain was sequenced in a study of read filtering for tumor transcriptome and immune sequencing. Across the study: Mean patient age was roughly 72 years, range about 47 to 85; approximately 18 male, more than 11 female. Study results and caveats: Without single-read clonotypes, shared clonotype proportions correlated more between IR-seq and RNA-seq.

This library used approximately 370 ng RNA and molecular barcoded adaptors spanning alpha/delta and beta/gamma chains. TCRdb re-derived calls from the reads in MiXCR, one entry per CDR3 protein. The table has 50,000 to 65,000 distinct CDR3 sequences, approximately 18% seen once; the top ten hold about a tenth. This clonotype has at least ten counts. Its specificity is not known. Every patient had bone marrow sampled while the disease was active. Sequencing input: a population of CD138-negative cells sorted from bone marrow. The clonotype originates from a donor aged 40 or older with multiple myeloma.

The CDR3 DNA follows: TGTGCCAGCAGCTTAAGCAGGGCGGGCGCTGAAGCTTTCTTT. This gives the protein CASSLSRAGAEAFF. This sequence joins TRBV7-3 and TRBJ1-1; perhaps TRBD1 as D (5 bases). Trimming removed 1 base at V and 6 bases at J, with 12 bases between. CDR1 and CDR2 (germline): SGHTA, FQGTGA. The length of the CDR3 is 14 residues.